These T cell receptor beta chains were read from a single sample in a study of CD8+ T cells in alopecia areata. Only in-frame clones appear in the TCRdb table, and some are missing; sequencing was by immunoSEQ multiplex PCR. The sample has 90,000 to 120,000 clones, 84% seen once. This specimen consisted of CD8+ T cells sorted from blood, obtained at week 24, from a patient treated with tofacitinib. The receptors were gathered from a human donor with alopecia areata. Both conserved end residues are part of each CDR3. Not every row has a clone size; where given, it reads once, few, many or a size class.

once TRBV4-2 CASSHTGTSSYEQYF
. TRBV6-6 CASTSRPSNEQFF
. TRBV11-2 CASSFGGDQETQYF
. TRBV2 CASSGGTPYSNQPQHF
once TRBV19 CASSTGTAFRDEQYF
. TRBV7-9 CASSAKQGAGANVLTF
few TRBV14 CASSQEPDPRTNEKLFF
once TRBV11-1 CASSLGAGLSGANVLTF
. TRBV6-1 CASSPTSGGAYEQFF
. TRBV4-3 CASSQEVGLPEAFF
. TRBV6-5 CASIFRGGYTF
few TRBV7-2 CASSLGGMGEAFF
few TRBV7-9 CASSRDSTDTQYF
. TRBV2 CASIGMAGELFF
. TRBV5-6 CASSFGDREGYEQYF
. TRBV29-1 CSVAGLGETQYF
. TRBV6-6 CASSYSGRWTNYGYTF
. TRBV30 CAWSVGIGTEAFF
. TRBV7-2 CASSRTMGQGETQYF
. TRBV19 CASSNGGAGDEQFF
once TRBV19 CASSISGLSPEAFF
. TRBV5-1 CASSLEGFHEQYF
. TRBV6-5 CASSYGRGPYEQYF
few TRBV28 CASSLGEAFF
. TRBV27 CASSLGGANYGYTF
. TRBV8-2 CGSSKKITQSRANVLTF
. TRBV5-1 CASSHGFLTYEQYF
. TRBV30 CAWSANQGSEAFF
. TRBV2 CASSRTGLETQYF
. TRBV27 CASSPSVDEQFF
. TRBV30 CAWSRAMNTEAFF
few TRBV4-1 CASSQEASDEQYF
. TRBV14 CASSSNRVPGNTIYF
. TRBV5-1 CASTTSGGEQYF
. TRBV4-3 CASSQTWIGNYEQYF
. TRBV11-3 CASSPYSSGGAGEQFF
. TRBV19 CASSSQGFHTEAFF
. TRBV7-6 CASSGGDRGNYGYTF
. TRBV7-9 CASSLASTSQETQYF
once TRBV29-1 CSVADYTYTDTQYF
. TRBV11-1 CASSLVGPHQETQYF
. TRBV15 CATSRDRGNSPLHF
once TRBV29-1 CSGARAGPRNEQFF
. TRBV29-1 CSVEDTRNYGYTF
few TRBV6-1 CASSPDRETQYF
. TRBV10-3 CAISDPKAKETQYF
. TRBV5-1 CASSLGYEQYF
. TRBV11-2 CASKARRVRNVNTEAFF
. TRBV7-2 CASSLARTGRRYEQYF
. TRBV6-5 CASSYGTGGYTEAFF
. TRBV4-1 CASSPRGGPDTDTQYF
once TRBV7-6 CASSWTSPNTGELFF
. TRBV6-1 CASSERRTGNTGELFF
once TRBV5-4 CASSLGVAYEQYF
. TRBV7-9 CASSREDSANEQYF
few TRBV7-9 CASHAGGSYEQYF
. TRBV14 CASSQEKRGGTTGELFF
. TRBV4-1 CASSQGFYNEQFF
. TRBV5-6 CASSLLNLGGTEAFF
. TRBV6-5 CASSYSDRGLDTQYF